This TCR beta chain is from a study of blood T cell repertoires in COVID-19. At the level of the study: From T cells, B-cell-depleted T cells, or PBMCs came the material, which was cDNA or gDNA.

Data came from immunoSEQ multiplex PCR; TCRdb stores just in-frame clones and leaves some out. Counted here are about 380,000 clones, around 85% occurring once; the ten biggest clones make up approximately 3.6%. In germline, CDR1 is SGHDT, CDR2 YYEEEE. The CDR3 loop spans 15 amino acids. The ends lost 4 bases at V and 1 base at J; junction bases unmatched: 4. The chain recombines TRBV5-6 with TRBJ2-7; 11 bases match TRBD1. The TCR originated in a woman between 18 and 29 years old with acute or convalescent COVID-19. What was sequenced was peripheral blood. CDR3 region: CASSVGTGGSYEQYF. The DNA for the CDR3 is TGTGCCAGCAGCGTTGGGACAGGGGGATCCTACGAGCAGTACTTC.